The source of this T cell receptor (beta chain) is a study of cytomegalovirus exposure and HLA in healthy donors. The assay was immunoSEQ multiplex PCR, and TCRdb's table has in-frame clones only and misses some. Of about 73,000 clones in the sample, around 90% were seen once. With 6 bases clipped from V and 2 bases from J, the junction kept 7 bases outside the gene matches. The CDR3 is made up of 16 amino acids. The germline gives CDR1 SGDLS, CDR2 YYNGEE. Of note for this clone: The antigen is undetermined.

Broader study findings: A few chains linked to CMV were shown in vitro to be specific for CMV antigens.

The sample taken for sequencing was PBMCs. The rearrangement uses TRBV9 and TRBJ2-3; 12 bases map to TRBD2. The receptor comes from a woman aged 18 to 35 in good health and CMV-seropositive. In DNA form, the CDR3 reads TGTGCCAGCACTTTCGGACTAGCGGGAATCACAGATACGCAGTATTTT. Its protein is CASTFGLAGITDTQYF. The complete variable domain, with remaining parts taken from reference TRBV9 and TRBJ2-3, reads DSGVTQTPKHLITATGQRVTLRCSPRSGDLSVYWYQQSLDQGLQFLIQYYNGEERAKGNILERFSAQQFPDLHSELNLSSLELGDSALYFCASTFGLAGITDTQYFGPGTRLTVL.